This entry concerns a single T cell receptor (beta chain). What it binds is not known. The sample belongs to a study of shared clonotypes between healthy human individuals. CDR3 length: 18 residues. V lost 0 bases, J lost 8 bases, and 16 bases stayed unmatched. Looked up from germline, CDR1 is SGHRS and CDR2 is YFSETQ. General study points: Against clonotypes common to all four donors, non-shared ones had lower generation probabilities.

The assay was immunoSEQ multiplex PCR, and TCRdb's table has in-frame clones only and misses some. The sample lists 2 million to 2.5 million clones, approximately 95% seen once, with roughly 0.13% in the top ten. The TCR was taken from a young man in good health. The chain links TRBV5-1 to TRBJ2-1, with TRBD2 identical over 8 bases. Sequencing was performed on naive CD4+ T cells sorted from blood. Noted subset: CD45RA+ positively selected. The CDR3: CASSLDRQVGLARYEQFF. The CDR3 DNA reads TGCGCCAGCAGCTTGGATCGGCAAGTCGGACTAGCTCGGTATGAGCAGTTCTTC.